Listed below are T cell receptor beta chains from one sample, sequenced in a study of early stage breast cancer tumors. Measured with immunoSEQ multiplex PCR; TCRdb has only the in-frame clones, and not every one. The sample has about 72,000 clones, approximately 79% seen once. The sample consisted of blood. These receptors came from a person aged 55-75 years with breast cancer. Both conserved end residues are part of each CDR3. The D gene is left open where the match is weak. The listing skips clone size in some rows; elsewhere it reads once, few, many or a size class.

cdr3_aa: CASTSDLTGGWETQYF
cdr3_nt: TGTGCCAGCACCTCCGACCTCACTGGGGGTTGGGAGACCCAGTACTTC
d_call: .
j_call: TRBJ2-5
clone_size: .
v_call: TRBV28

cdr3_aa: CASSSSVGGELFF
cdr3_nt: TGTGCTAGCAGCTCCTCCGTAGGCGGGGAGCTGTTTTTT
d_call: .
j_call: TRBJ2-2
clone_size: .
v_call: TRBV7-7

cdr3_aa: CASSSPGHPLDF
cdr3_nt: TGTGCCAGCAGTTCGCCGGGACACCCTTTGGACTTC
d_call: .
j_call: TRBJ2-7
clone_size: .
v_call: TRBV28

cdr3_aa: CASSLFENMNTEAFF
cdr3_nt: TGTGCCAGCAGCTTATTTGAGAACATGAACACTGAAGCTTTCTTT
d_call: .
j_call: TRBJ1-1
clone_size: .
v_call: TRBV7-9

cdr3_aa: CASSLSGTNTGELFF
cdr3_nt: TGTGCCAGCAGCTTATCCGGGACCAACACCGGGGAGCTGTTTTTT
d_call: .
j_call: TRBJ2-2
clone_size: .
v_call: TRBV7-2

cdr3_aa: CSASRPLGAFF
cdr3_nt: TGCAGTGCTTCCAGGCCCCTGGGGGCTTTCTTT
d_call: .
j_call: TRBJ1-1
clone_size: .
v_call: TRBV20-1

cdr3_aa: CASSFRGNQPQHF
cdr3_nt: TGTGCCAGCAGTTTCCGGGGCAATCAGCCCCAGCATTTT
d_call: .
j_call: TRBJ1-5
clone_size: .
v_call: TRBV27

cdr3_aa: CASRFGDVTNEKLFF
cdr3_nt: TGTGCCAGCAGGTTTGGGGACGTAACTAATGAAAAACTGTTTTTT
d_call: .
j_call: TRBJ1-4
clone_size: .
v_call: TRBV28

cdr3_aa: CAIRRQGDYIDTEAFF
cdr3_nt: TGTGCCATCAGGAGGCAGGGGGATTACATAGACACTGAAGCTTTCTTT
d_call: TRBD1
j_call: TRBJ1-1
clone_size: .
v_call: TRBV10-3

cdr3_aa: CASSSQGFYGYTF
cdr3_nt: TGTGCCAGCAGTTCACAGGGATTCTATGGCTACACCTTC
d_call: .
j_call: TRBJ1-2
clone_size: .
v_call: TRBV28

cdr3_aa: CASSLRGSVNSPLHF
cdr3_nt: TGTGCCAGCAGCTTGAGAGGGTCCGTAAATTCACCCCTCCACTTT
d_call: .
j_call: TRBJ1-6
clone_size: .
v_call: TRBV5-4

cdr3_aa: CASSRSATEGYTF
cdr3_nt: TGTGCCAGCAGCCGTTCTGCGACTGAGGGCTACACCTTC
d_call: .
j_call: TRBJ1-2
clone_size: few
v_call: TRBV7-3

cdr3_aa: CASSQVGDYGELFF
cdr3_nt: TGTGCCAGCAGTCAAGTTGGGGACTACGGGGAGCTGTTTTTT
d_call: TRBD2
j_call: TRBJ2-2
clone_size: .
v_call: TRBV6-1

cdr3_aa: CASVGPDYGYTF
cdr3_nt: TGTGCCAGCGTCGGGCCGGACTATGGCTACACCTTC
d_call: .
j_call: TRBJ1-2
clone_size: .
v_call: TRBV6-6

cdr3_aa: CASSRYQVSHPGNEQFF
cdr3_nt: TGTGCCAGCAGTCGCTATCAGGTGTCGCATCCCGGGAATGAGCAGTTCTTC
d_call: .
j_call: TRBJ2-1
clone_size: .
v_call: TRBV11-2

cdr3_aa: CASSGGRGGGNNEQFF
cdr3_nt: TGTGCCAGCAGTGGGGGCCGAGGAGGGGGGAACAATGAGCAGTTCTTC
d_call: .
j_call: TRBJ2-1
clone_size: .
v_call: TRBV2

cdr3_aa: CASSPPAGVETQYF
cdr3_nt: TGTGCCAGCTCACCACCGGCGGGAGTAGAGACCCAGTACTTC
d_call: TRBD2
j_call: TRBJ2-5
clone_size: .
v_call: TRBV18

cdr3_aa: CASSISTRSGNTIYF
cdr3_nt: TGTGCCAGTAGTATCTCAACTCGCTCTGGAAACACCATATATTTT
d_call: .
j_call: TRBJ1-3
clone_size: .
v_call: TRBV19

cdr3_aa: CASSALGGSLMNTEAFF
cdr3_nt: TGTGCCAGCAGCGCCCTAGGGGGCTCCCTTATGAACACTGAAGCTTTCTTT
d_call: TRBD1
j_call: TRBJ1-1
clone_size: .
v_call: TRBV7-8

cdr3_aa: CASSEVGGRGETQYF
cdr3_nt: TGTGCCAGCAGTGAAGTTGGGGGGCGCGGAGAGACCCAGTACTTC
d_call: .
j_call: TRBJ2-5
clone_size: .
v_call: TRBV6-1

cdr3_aa: CAWSDNLAGDADTQYF
cdr3_nt: TGTGCCTGGAGCGATAATCTAGCGGGAGATGCAGATACGCAGTATTTT
d_call: TRBD2
j_call: TRBJ2-3
clone_size: .
v_call: TRBV30

cdr3_aa: CASLPAPGRSQPQHF
cdr3_nt: TGTGCCAGCCTACCCGCCCCAGGGAGGAGTCAGCCCCAGCATTTT
d_call: .
j_call: TRBJ1-5
clone_size: .
v_call: TRBV28

cdr3_aa: CASSRSLGGTDTQYF
cdr3_nt: TGTGCCAGCAGCCGCTCCCTTGGAGGCACAGATACGCAGTATTTT
d_call: .
j_call: TRBJ2-3
clone_size: .
v_call: TRBV27

cdr3_aa: CASSEKTGWAFSF
cdr3_nt: TGTGCCAGCAGTGAGAAGACAGGGTGGGCCTTCTCCTTC
d_call: TRBD1
j_call: TRBJ1-2
clone_size: few
v_call: TRBV6-1

cdr3_aa: CASSEGYSNQPQHF
cdr3_nt: TGTGCCAGCTCGGAGGGGTATAGCAATCAGCCCCAGCATTTT
d_call: .
j_call: TRBJ1-5
clone_size: .
v_call: TRBV18

cdr3_aa: CASSPLGRLGETQYF
cdr3_nt: TGTGCCAGCTCCCCCCTCGGGAGGTTGGGGGAGACCCAGTACTTC
d_call: TRBD2
j_call: TRBJ2-5
clone_size: .
v_call: TRBV7-2

cdr3_aa: CASSRGTGEGQPQHF
cdr3_nt: TGTGCCAGCAGCCGGGGCACAGGGGAAGGTCAGCCCCAGCATTTT
d_call: TRBD1
j_call: TRBJ1-5
clone_size: .
v_call: TRBV11-2

cdr3_aa: CASSDPGGPGNIQYF
cdr3_nt: TGTGCCAGCAGTGACCCCGGGGGCCCCGGGAACATTCAGTACTTC
d_call: .
j_call: TRBJ2-4
clone_size: .
v_call: TRBV27

cdr3_aa: CATSNPPTVDTQYF
cdr3_nt: TGTGCCACCAGCAACCCCCCCACGGTAGATACGCAGTATTTT
d_call: .
j_call: TRBJ2-3
clone_size: .
v_call: TRBV15

cdr3_aa: CASSGLGTSGGRDTQYF
cdr3_nt: TGTGCCAGCAGTGGCCTCGGGACTAGCGGGGGGCGAGATACGCAGTATTTT
d_call: TRBD2
j_call: TRBJ2-3
clone_size: .
v_call: TRBV2

cdr3_aa: CASSSHRGNYGYTF
cdr3_nt: TGTGCCAGCAGTTCACACAGGGGCAACTATGGCTACACCTTC
d_call: TRBD1
j_call: TRBJ1-2
clone_size: .
v_call: TRBV27

cdr3_aa: CASSMAGTPGYGYTF
cdr3_nt: TGTGCCAGCAGCATGGCTGGGACCCCGGGCTATGGCTACACCTTC
d_call: .
j_call: TRBJ1-2
clone_size: once
v_call: TRBV5-4

cdr3_aa: CASSSSPGTSGFKSYEQYF
cdr3_nt: TGTGCCAGCAGCTCATCACCTGGTACTAGCGGGTTTAAGTCCTACGAGCAGTACTTC
d_call: TRBD2
j_call: TRBJ2-7
clone_size: .
v_call: TRBV7-9

cdr3_aa: CASSLSRGEAQYF
cdr3_nt: TGCGCCAGCAGCTTGTCCAGGGGGGAGGCGCAGTATTTT
d_call: .
j_call: TRBJ2-3
clone_size: .
v_call: TRBV5-1

cdr3_aa: CASSHSGTFNQPQHF
cdr3_nt: TGCGCCAGCAGCCATAGTGGGACATTTAATCAGCCCCAGCATTTT
d_call: .
j_call: TRBJ1-5
clone_size: few
v_call: TRBV4-1

cdr3_aa: CASSLGLAGGFDTQYF
cdr3_nt: TGTGCCAGTAGTCTAGGACTAGCGGGAGGTTTTGATACGCAGTATTTT
d_call: TRBD2
j_call: TRBJ2-3
clone_size: once
v_call: TRBV19

cdr3_aa: CASSSERDYEQYF
cdr3_nt: TGTGCCAGCAGCTCAGAGCGCGATTACGAGCAGTACTTC
d_call: .
j_call: TRBJ2-7
clone_size: .
v_call: TRBV13

cdr3_aa: CASSETGEQYF
cdr3_nt: TGTGCCAGCAGTGAAACGGGCGAGCAGTACTTC
d_call: .
j_call: TRBJ2-7
clone_size: .
v_call: TRBV2

cdr3_aa: CASSQDGGLGLASPYEQYF
cdr3_nt: TGTGCCAGCAGCCAAGATGGGGGATTGGGACTAGCGAGCCCCTACGAGCAGTACTTC
d_call: TRBD2
j_call: TRBJ2-7
clone_size: .
v_call: TRBV14

cdr3_aa: CASSPGTGRDNDEQFF
cdr3_nt: TGCGCCAGCAGCCCGGGGACCGGGCGGGATAATGATGAGCAGTTCTTC
d_call: .
j_call: TRBJ2-1
clone_size: .
v_call: TRBV4-3

cdr3_aa: CASSGTSGGAVEQFF
cdr3_nt: TGTGCCAGCAGTGGTACTAGCGGGGGGGCAGTTGAGCAGTTCTTC
d_call: TRBD2
j_call: TRBJ2-1
clone_size: .
v_call: TRBV6-6

cdr3_aa: CASSLGQEVGNTIYF
cdr3_nt: TGTGCCAGCAGCTTAGGTCAGGAAGTGGGAAACACCATATATTTT
d_call: .
j_call: TRBJ1-3
clone_size: .
v_call: TRBV11-2

cdr3_aa: CSTDRSDEQFF
cdr3_nt: TGCAGTACAGACAGGAGTGATGAGCAGTTCTTC
d_call: .
j_call: TRBJ2-1
clone_size: .
v_call: TRBV29-1